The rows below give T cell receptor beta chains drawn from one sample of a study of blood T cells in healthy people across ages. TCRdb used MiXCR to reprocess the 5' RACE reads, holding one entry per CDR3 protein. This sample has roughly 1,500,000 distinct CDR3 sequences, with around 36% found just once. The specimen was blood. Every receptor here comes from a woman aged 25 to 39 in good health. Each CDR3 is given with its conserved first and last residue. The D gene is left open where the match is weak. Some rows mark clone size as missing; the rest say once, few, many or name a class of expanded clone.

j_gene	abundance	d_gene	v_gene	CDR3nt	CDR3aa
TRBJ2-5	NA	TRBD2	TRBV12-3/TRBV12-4	TGTGCCAGCAGTTTTCCCAAGGGGGCGGGAGGGCCAGGAGAGACCCAGTACTTC	CASSFPKGAGGPGETQYF
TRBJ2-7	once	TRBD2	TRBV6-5	TGTGCCAGCAGAGTTTCGGGACTAGCGGGGCTCGAGCAGTACTTC	CASRVSGLAGLEQYF
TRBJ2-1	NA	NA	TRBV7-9	TGTGCCAGCACCCGTGTGGATGAGCAGTTCTTC	CASTRVDEQFF
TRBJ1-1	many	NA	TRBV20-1	TGCAGTGCTCGAGACAGGCGGAAGACTGAAGCTTTCTTT	CSARDRRKTEAFF
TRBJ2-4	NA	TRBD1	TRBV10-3	TGTGCCATCAGTGATCAGGGGGCGCGAAACATTCAGTACTTC	CAISDQGARNIQYF
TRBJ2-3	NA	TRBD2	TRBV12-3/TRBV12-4	TGTGCCAGCAGTCTTAGCGGGAGCATGGATACGCAGTATTTT	CASSLSGSMDTQYF
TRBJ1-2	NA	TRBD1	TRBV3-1	TGTGCCAGCAGCCAACACAGGGGACTCTATGGCTACACCTTC	CASSQHRGLYGYTF
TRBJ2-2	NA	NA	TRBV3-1	TGTGCCAGCAGCCAAGGTTCACTACACACCGGGGAGCTGTTTTTT	CASSQGSLHTGELFF
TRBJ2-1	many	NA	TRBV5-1	TGCGCCAGCAGCCAAGCAAACAGTTACAATGAGCAGTTCTTC	CASSQANSYNEQFF
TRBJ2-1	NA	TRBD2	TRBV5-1	TGCGCCATCACGGTAGCGGGGAATGAGCAGTTCTTC	CAITVAGNEQFF
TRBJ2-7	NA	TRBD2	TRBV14	TGTGCCAGCAGCCAAGAACTAGCGGGGGGCTCCTACGAGCAGTACTTC	CASSQELAGGSYEQYF
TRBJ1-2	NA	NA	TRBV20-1	TGCAGTGCTAGACAGGGGTATTTGTTAAATAGCGGCTACACCTTC	CSARQGYLLNSGYTF
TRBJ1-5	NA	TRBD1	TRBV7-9	TGTGCCAGCAGCCCGGGACAGGGTGATAGCAATCAGCCCCAGCATTTT	CASSPGQGDSNQPQHF
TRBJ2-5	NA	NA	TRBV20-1	TGCAGTGCTCTTAACGGGGCCCGCAAAGGGGAGACCCAGTACTTC	CSALNGARKGETQYF
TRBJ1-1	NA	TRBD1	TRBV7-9	TGTGCCAGCAGCTTCTATATAACAGGGGGCAACACTGAAGCTTTCTTT	CASSFYITGGNTEAFF
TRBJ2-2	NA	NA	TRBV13	TGTGCCAGCAGCTTGAGGTCGGGCGACGCCACCGGGGAGCTGTTTTTT	CASSLRSGDATGELFF
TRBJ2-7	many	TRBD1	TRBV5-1	TGCGCCAGCAGCTGGGGACAGGGGGTCACCTACGAGCAGTACTTC	CASSWGQGVTYEQYF
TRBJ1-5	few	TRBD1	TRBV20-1	TGCAGTGCTAGGGAGACAGGGCATAGCAATCAGCCCCAGCATTTT	CSARETGHSNQPQHF
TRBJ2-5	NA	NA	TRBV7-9	TGTGCCAGCAGCCCCCCTTGGCCTAGGGAGACCCAGTACTTC	CASSPPWPRETQYF
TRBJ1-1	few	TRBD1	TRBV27	TGTGCCAGCAAACTACAGGGGAGGAACACTGAAGCTTTCTTT	CASKLQGRNTEAFF
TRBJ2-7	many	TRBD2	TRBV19	TGTGCCAGTCGACTTAGCGGGAGCTCCTACGAGCAGTACTTC	CASRLSGSSYEQYF
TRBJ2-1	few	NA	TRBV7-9	TGTGCCAGCAGCTCCCCCCTCCGGGACTCAATTATCAATGAGCAGTTCTTC	CASSSPLRDSIINEQFF
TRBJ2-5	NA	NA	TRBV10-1	TGCGCCAGCAGTGGTACTAAGGGAGAGACCCAGTACTTC	CASSGTKGETQYF
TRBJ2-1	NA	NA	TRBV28	TGTGCCAGCAGTTCCGCTAGCGAAGAGATGGGATGGAATGAGCAGTTCTTC	CASSSASEEMGWNEQFF
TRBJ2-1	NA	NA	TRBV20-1	TGCAGTGCTAGAGATTTTTCGGCGGGGTTCTCCTACAATGAGCAGTTCTTC	CSARDFSAGFSYNEQFF
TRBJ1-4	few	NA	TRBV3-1	TGTGCCAGCAGCCAAAAAAATGGAAAACTGTTTTTT	CASSQKNGKLFF
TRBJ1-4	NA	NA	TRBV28	TGTGCCAGCAGCCTGCGGCGGGCAACTAATGAAAAACTGTTTTTT	CASSLRRATNEKLFF
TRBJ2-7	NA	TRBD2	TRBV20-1	TGCAGTGCCCCTCGGGGGGAGGGAACCTACGAGCAGTACTTC	CSAPRGEGTYEQYF
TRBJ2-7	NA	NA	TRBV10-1	TGCGCCAGCAGCCACGGGACCAGGGAGTACTACGAGCAGTACTTC	CASSHGTREYYEQYF
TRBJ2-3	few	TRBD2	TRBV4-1	TGCGCCAGCAGCCACAAACTAGCGATTAGCACAGATACGCAGTATTTT	CASSHKLAISTDTQYF
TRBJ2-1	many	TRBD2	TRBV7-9	TGTGCCAGCCCCGCCGGGGGGTCCTACAATGAGCAGTTCTTC	CASPAGGSYNEQFF
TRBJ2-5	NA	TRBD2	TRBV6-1	TGTGCCAGCCGAGGGGGACTAGCGGGGAGGGCCCAGTACTTC	CASRGGLAGRAQYF
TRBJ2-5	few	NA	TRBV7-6	TGTGCCAGCAGCTCGACGGGTACGATCAACCAAGAGACCCAGTACTTC	CASSSTGTINQETQYF
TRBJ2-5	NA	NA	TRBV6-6	TGTGCCAGCAATTGGCGGGACTCCCCTCCGGAGACCCAGTACTTC	CASNWRDSPPETQYF
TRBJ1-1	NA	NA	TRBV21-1	TGTGCCAGCAGCATGGACGGTTCGAACACTGAAGCTTTCTTT	CASSMDGSNTEAFF
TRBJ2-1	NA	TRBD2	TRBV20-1	TGCAGTGCTCCGGGGGCTAGCGGGATAAACAATGAGCAGTTCTTC	CSAPGASGINNEQFF
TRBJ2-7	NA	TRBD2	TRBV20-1	TGCAGTGCTAGACACAGGCGGGGGACCTACGAGCAGTACTTC	CSARHRRGTYEQYF
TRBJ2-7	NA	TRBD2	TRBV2	TGTGCCGGCAACGAAGGGGCGGGAGTAGGCGAGCAGTACTTC	CAGNEGAGVGEQYF
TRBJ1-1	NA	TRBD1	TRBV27	TGTGCCAGCAGAAAAAAAAGACAGGGTACCACTGAAGCTTTCTTT	CASRKKRQGTTEAFF